This TCR beta chain is drawn from a study of control samples from healthy donors and cancer patients. Only in-frame clones appear in the TCRdb table, and some are missing; sequencing was by immunoSEQ multiplex PCR. Of some 150,000 clones in the sample, about 90% were seen once. The CDR3 extends over 14 amino acids. Per germline, CDR1 MNHEY and CDR2 SVGAGI. V was pared by 7 bases and J by 1 base, with 13 bases between. This receptor was obtained from a man aged 25 to 40 in good health. The chain is built from TRBV6-5 and TRBJ1-2; D possibly corresponds to TRBD1 (6 bases). Material for sequencing was blood. CDR3 bases: TGTGCCAGCAAAAGGTACAGGGATAACTATGGCTACACCTTC. Its protein product is CASKRYRDNYGYTF.